Listed here are 21 T cell receptor beta chains from one sample, sequenced in a study of low-dose radiotherapy and immunotherapy resistance in tumors. The time point denotes: before trial treatment. Alpha and beta chains were covered, as first-strand cDNA relied on TRAV- and TRBV-specific primers. A 20-cycle PCR with a constant-region primer and V-primer adapter amplified TCRs. TCRdb independently ran MiXCR on the reads; one entry per CDR3 protein. The sample has 70,000 to 90,000 distinct CDR3 sequences, over 15% seen once. Sequencing used PBMCs, obtained before treatment. Source of these receptors: a male donor with prostate cancer.

The chain recombines TRBV5-1 with TRBJ2-1; 11 nucleotides line up with TRBD2. Germline trimming cut 0 bases from V and 8 bases from J; bases unmatched to any gene: 10. CDR1 and CDR2 from the germline V gene are SGHRS and YFSETQ. The CDR3 loop spans 17 amino acids. CDR3 residues: CASSLEGGSGGADEQFF. In DNA, the CDR3 is TGCGCCAGCAGCTTGGAAGGAGGTAGCGGGGGGGCTGATGAGCAGTTCTTC. The whole variable domain, remainder taken from reference TRBV5-1 and TRBJ2-1, is KAGVTQTPRYLIKTRGQQVTLSCSPISGHRSVSWYQQTPGQGLQFLFEYFSETQRNKGNFPGRFSGRQFSNSRSEMNVSTLELGDSALYLCASSLEGGSGGADEQFFGPGTRLTVL.

The sample holds many counts of this clonotype. The V gene is TRBV6-2 or TRBV6-3, the J gene TRBJ2-7; no definite D call. The germline CDR1 and CDR2 sequences are MNHEY and SVGEGT. V gave up 0 bases and J gave up 3 bases, with 9 bases separating them. This CDR3 is built from 14 residues. CDR3 loop: CASSYSGRFYEQYF. In DNA form, the CDR3 reads TGTGCCAGCAGTTACTCGGGCAGGTTCTACGAGCAGTACTTC.

This clonotype was observed many times. The chain carries TRBV6-5 and TRBJ1-1; tentative D call: TRBD1 (6 bases). The CDR3 extends over 11 amino acids. The ends were cut back, 6 bases at V and 8 bases at J, with 10 bases in the middle. Germline V gene sequence: CDR1 MNHEY, CDR2 SVGAGI. Written as DNA, the CDR3 is TGTGCCAGCAGCCGCGGACAGGAAGCTTTCTTT. Its protein is CASSRGQEAFF.

This clonotype was counted ten times or more. This chain connects TRBV12-3 or TRBV12-4 to TRBJ2-1; possible D gene TRBD1, 6 bases. CDR3 length equals 12 residues. Trimming removed 6 bases at V and 8 bases at J, with 11 bases between. The CDR3 is CASSMTGDEQFF. CDR3 in DNA: TGTGCCAGCAGCATGACAGGAGATGAGCAGTTCTTC.

With respect to this clonotype: A far larger clone is only one base removed, so a read error is likely. The chain is built from TRBV2 and TRBJ1-4; D perhaps matches TRBD1 (5 bases). The CDR3 loop spans 16 amino acids. The germline V gene has CDR1 SNHLY and CDR2 FYNNEI. With 6 bases removed from V and 6 bases from J, the gap between germline ends came to 20 bases. The CDR3 loop is CASSLLLEQGDEKLFF. Here the CDR3 DNA reads TGTGCCAGCAGCCTCCTGCTGGAGCAGGGCGATGAAAAACTGTTTTTT.

This clonotype has at least ten counts. CDR3 in DNA: TGCAGCGTTGCTGGGGACACCGGGGAGCTGTTTTTT. Amino acids: CSVAGDTGELFF. The rearrangement links TRBV29-1 to TRBJ2-2; D ambiguous. This CDR3 comprises 12 residues. The V and J ends lost 4 bases and 3 bases respectively, with 6 bases between them. In germline, CDR1 is SQVTM, CDR2 ANQGSEA.

The chain links TRBV29-1 to TRBJ2-1; 11 bases line up with TRBD2. V shed 3 bases, J shed 10 bases, and the junction held 8 bases outside the gene matches. Germline CDR1 SQVTM, CDR2 ANQGSEA. The CDR3 length is 14 residues. For the CDR3, the DNA is TGCAGCGTTGAGGCTAGCGGGGGGTACGGCGAGCAGTTCTTC. This encodes CSVEASGGYGEQFF.

This clonotype was observed at least ten times. The V call is TRBV7-2, the J call TRBJ2-5; perhaps TRBD2 as D (6 bases). V was pared by 1 base and J by 5 bases, with 14 bases between. The germline gives CDR1 SGHTA, CDR2 FQGNSA. The length of the CDR3 is 15 residues. CDR3 coding DNA: TGTGCCAGCAGCTTAGGAGGGACTGGAGTGGAGACCCAGTACTTC. The encoded protein is CASSLGGTGVETQYF.

In its sample, this clonotype was seen many times. The V gene is TRBV11-3, the J gene TRBJ2-3; TRBD2 matches 8 bases. The CDR3 length is 15 residues. CDR1 is SGHNT and CDR2 is YENEEA in the germline V gene. Trimming took 5 bases from V and 2 from J; bases not matched to a gene: 6. The CDR3 is CASSRRGADTDTQYF. CDR3 nucleotide sequence: TGTGCCAGCAGCCGGCGGGGGGCCGACACAGATACGCAGTATTTT.

The table lists this clonotype with many counts. This chain connects TRBV9 to TRBJ2-5; D may match TRBD1 or TRBD2 (5 bases each). The CDR3 extends over 10 amino acids. From germline, CDR1 is SGDLS and CDR2 YYNGEE. Trimming removed 5 bases from V and 12 bases from J, with 11 bases in between. Written as DNA, the CDR3 is TGTGCCAGCAGGACAGCGGAGAAGTACTTC. Translating gives CASRTAEKYF. The full variable domain, rest sourced from reference TRBV9 and TRBJ2-5, is DSGVTQTPKHLITATGQRVTLRCSPRSGDLSVYWYQQSLDQGLQFLIQYYNGEERAKGNILERFSAQQFPDLHSELNLSSLELGDSALYFCASRTAEKYFGPGTRLLVL.

In the case of this clonotype: Its ends do not fully match the called genes, so a read error is possible. The chain joins TRBV10-3 to TRBJ2-1; a possible D gene is TRBD1 (6 bases). The CDR3 loop spans 17 amino acids. CDR1 is ENHRY, CDR2 SYGVKD, per germline. DNA for the CDR3: TGTGCCCTCAGTGAGTCGAGGGCTAGCAGGGGAAGTGATGAGCAGTTCTTC. Translation gives CALSESRASRGSDEQFF.

In its sample, this clonotype was seen many times. The chain joins TRBV10-3 to TRBJ1-6; D not resolved. This CDR3 has 13 residues. The V and J ends lost 0 bases and 10 bases respectively, with 7 bases between them. CDR1 and CDR2 from the germline V gene are ENHRY and SYGVKD. The DNA of the CDR3 is TGTGCCATCAGTGAGTCGGGAGGGTCACCCCTCCACTTT. Its translation: CAISESGGSPLHF.

This clonotype was observed at least ten times. The rearrangement joins TRBV11-2 to TRBJ2-7; no firm D call. CDR1 and CDR2 from the germline V gene are SGHAT and FQNNGV. This CDR3 is 15 amino acids long. V lost 2 bases and J lost 3, with 14 bases in between. CDR3 in amino acids: CASSLLPSMNYEQYF. In DNA form, the CDR3 reads TGTGCCAGCAGCTTACTTCCTTCAATGAACTACGAGCAGTACTTC.

Many counts were recorded for this clonotype. V is TRBV18 and J is TRBJ1-3; TRBD1 matches at 12 bases. The germline V gene encodes CDR1 KGHSH and CDR2 LQKENI. This CDR3 has 17 amino acids. V lost 3 bases and J lost 3; bases outside the gene matches: 6. The CDR3 region is CASSPEGQGAFGNTIYF. CDR3 coding DNA: TGTGCCAGCTCACCGGAGGGACAGGGGGCATTTGGAAACACCATATATTTT. The whole variable domain, filled in from reference TRBV18 and TRBJ1-3, reads NAGVMQNPRHLVRRRGQEARLRCSPMKGHSHVYWYRQLPEEGLKFMVYLQKENIIDESGMPKERFSAEFPKEGPSILRIQQVVRGDSAAYFCASSPEGQGAFGNTIYFGEGSWLTVV.

This clonotype was detected many times. This sequence joins TRBV4-2 and TRBJ1-1; possibly TRBD1 for D (6 bases). This CDR3 spans 14 amino acids. The germline V gene has CDR1 LGHNA and CDR2 YNFKEQ. V was pared by 0 bases and J by 7 bases, with 12 bases between. In DNA form, the CDR3 reads TGTGCCAGCAGCCAAGAACGGGGGCTGAGTGAAGCTTTCTTT. This gives the protein CASSQERGLSEAFF.

This clonotype was counted at least ten times. CDR3: CASSTGTGGGGELFF. Written as DNA, the CDR3 is TGTGCCAGTAGTACCGGGACAGGGGGCGGCGGGGAGCTGTTTTTT. V gene TRBV19 combines with J gene TRBJ2-2; 12 bases are shared with TRBD1. V shed 4 bases, J shed 7 bases, and the junction held 4 bases outside the gene matches. The germline V gene encodes CDR1 LNHDA and CDR2 SQIVND (reference sequence). The CDR3 has 15 residues.

This chain connects TRBV29-1 to TRBJ1-1; possible D gene TRBD1, 6 bases. V was clipped by 6 bases and J by 7 bases, with 9 bases between them. The germline gives CDR1 SQVTM, CDR2 ANQGSEA. This CDR3 has 10 amino acids. The DNA for the CDR3 is TGCAGCGTCATGGACAGTGAAGCTTTCTTT. This codes for CSVMDSEAFF. Combining the CDR3 with reference TRBV29-1 and TRBJ1-1 gives the whole variable domain SAVISQKPSRDICQRGTSLTIQCQVDSQVTMMFWYRQQPGQSLTLIATANQGSEATYESGFVIDKFPISRPNLTFSTLTVSNMSPEDSSIYLCSVMDSEAFFGQGTRLTVV.

This clonotype has at least ten counts. The chain employs TRBV11-2 and TRBJ2-3; weak D call: TRBD1 (6 bases). Trimming took off 0 bases at V and 4 bases at J, with 11 bases between the two ends. This CDR3 region has 15 residues. Germline V gives CDR1 SGHAT, CDR2 FQNNGV. Written as DNA, the CDR3 is TGTGCCAGCAGCTTAGACAGGCAGGGGTCAGATACGCAGTATTTT. It encodes CASSLDRQGSDTQYF. Combining the CDR3 with reference TRBV11-2 and TRBJ2-3 gives the whole variable domain EAGVAQSPRYKIIEKRQSVAFWCNPISGHATLYWYQQILGQGPKLLIQFQNNGVVDDSQLPKDRFSAERLKGVDSTLKIQPAKLEDSAVYLCASSLDRQGSDTQYFGPGTRLTVL.

The sample holds many counts of this clonotype. The gene calls are TRBV12-3 or TRBV12-4 and TRBJ2-7; weak D call: TRBD1 (5 bases). CDR3 length equals 13 residues. Between the trimmed V and J ends, which lost 6 bases and 4 bases, there was a span of 13 bases. The CDR3 DNA is TGTGCCAGCAGCCGCGACAGAAGTTACGAGCAGTACTTC. Translation: CASSRDRSYEQYF.

This clonotype was detected many times. This rearrangement joins TRBV20-1 to TRBJ2-1; perhaps TRBD1 as D (6 bases). Germline V lookup: CDR1 DFQATT, CDR2 SNEGSKA (reference sequence). The V end was cut by 3 bases, the J end by 4 bases, with 7 bases between. There are 12 residues in the CDR3. Here the CDR3 reads CSASDRYNEQFF. DNA for the CDR3: TGCAGTGCTAGTGACAGGTACAATGAGCAGTTCTTC.

The genes are TRBV19 and TRBJ2-1; unclear D gene. The V gene's germline CDR1 is LNHDA and CDR2 SQIVND (reference sequence). Trimming removed 4 bases from V and 3 bases from J, with 7 bases in between. The CDR3 is made up of 13 amino acids. CDR3 DNA sequence: TGTGCCAGTAGTAAGGAGATCTACAATGAGCAGTTCTTC. It yields the protein CASSKEIYNEQFF.